A single sample gave rise to the 4 T cell receptor beta chains below, sequenced in a study of beta chain features in type 1 diabetes. Expressed TCRB transcripts got sequenced, as all isolated RNA was reverse transcribed. The data were produced by immunoSEQ multiplex PCR, yet TCRdb's version contains in-frame clones alone and is incomplete. The table records around 250,000 clones, around 26% of them present only once. Sequenced material: central memory CD4+ T cells from blood. The receptors were sampled from a man between 25 and 39 years old in good health.

This chain links TRBV6-1 with TRBJ2-7, with 9 nucleotides matching TRBD2. Trimming took 6 bases from V and 4 from J; bases not matched to a gene: 10. The CDR3 runs to 15 residues. From germline, CDR1 is MNHNS and CDR2 SASEGT. Here the CDR3 reads CASSRATSGTYEQYF. The CDR3 region has the DNA TGTGCCAGCAGCCGAGCGACTAGCGGAACTTACGAGCAGTACTTC.

The chain's CDR3 is CASSHTGRGRYEQYF. In DNA, the CDR3 is TGTGCCAGCAGCCACACCGGGCGAGGCCGCTACGAGCAGTACTTC. The rearrangement links TRBV7-9 to TRBJ2-7; D gene ambiguous. From germline, CDR1 is SEHNR and CDR2 FQNEAQ (reference sequence). With 5 bases removed from V and 3 bases from J, the gap between germline ends came to 17 bases. The CDR3 is 15 residues long.

V and J are TRBV29-1 and TRBJ2-2; D may be TRBD1 or TRBD2 (7 bases each). Germline assignment: CDR1 SQVTM and CDR2 ANQGSEA. The CDR3 runs to 14 residues. The V and J ends lost 4 bases and 3 bases respectively, with 12 bases between them. The CDR3 DNA is TGCAGCGTTGGGGAGGGACAGCACACCGGGGAGCTGTTTTTT. Protein: CSVGEGQHTGELFF.

Comments on this clone: At the DNA level, this CDR3 is encoded by other sequences in the same sample as well. The chain is built from TRBV5-4 and TRBJ2-7; possible D gene TRBD1, 5 bases. Germline V CDR1 and CDR2: SGHNT, YYREEE (reference sequence). Trimming left V 0 bases short and J 2 bases short, with 9 bases between. The CDR3 spans 14 residues. The CDR3 DNA sequence: TGTGCCAGCAGCTTGGACAGGACGACCTACGAGCAGTACTTC. The encoded protein is CASSLDRTTYEQYF. Complete variable domain (other parts from reference TRBV5-4 and TRBJ2-7): ETGVTQSPTHLIKTRGQQVTLRCSSQSGHNTVSWYQQALGQGPQFIFQYYREEENGRGNFPPRFSGLQFPNYSSELNVNALELDDSALYLCASSLDRTTYEQYFGPGTRLTVT.